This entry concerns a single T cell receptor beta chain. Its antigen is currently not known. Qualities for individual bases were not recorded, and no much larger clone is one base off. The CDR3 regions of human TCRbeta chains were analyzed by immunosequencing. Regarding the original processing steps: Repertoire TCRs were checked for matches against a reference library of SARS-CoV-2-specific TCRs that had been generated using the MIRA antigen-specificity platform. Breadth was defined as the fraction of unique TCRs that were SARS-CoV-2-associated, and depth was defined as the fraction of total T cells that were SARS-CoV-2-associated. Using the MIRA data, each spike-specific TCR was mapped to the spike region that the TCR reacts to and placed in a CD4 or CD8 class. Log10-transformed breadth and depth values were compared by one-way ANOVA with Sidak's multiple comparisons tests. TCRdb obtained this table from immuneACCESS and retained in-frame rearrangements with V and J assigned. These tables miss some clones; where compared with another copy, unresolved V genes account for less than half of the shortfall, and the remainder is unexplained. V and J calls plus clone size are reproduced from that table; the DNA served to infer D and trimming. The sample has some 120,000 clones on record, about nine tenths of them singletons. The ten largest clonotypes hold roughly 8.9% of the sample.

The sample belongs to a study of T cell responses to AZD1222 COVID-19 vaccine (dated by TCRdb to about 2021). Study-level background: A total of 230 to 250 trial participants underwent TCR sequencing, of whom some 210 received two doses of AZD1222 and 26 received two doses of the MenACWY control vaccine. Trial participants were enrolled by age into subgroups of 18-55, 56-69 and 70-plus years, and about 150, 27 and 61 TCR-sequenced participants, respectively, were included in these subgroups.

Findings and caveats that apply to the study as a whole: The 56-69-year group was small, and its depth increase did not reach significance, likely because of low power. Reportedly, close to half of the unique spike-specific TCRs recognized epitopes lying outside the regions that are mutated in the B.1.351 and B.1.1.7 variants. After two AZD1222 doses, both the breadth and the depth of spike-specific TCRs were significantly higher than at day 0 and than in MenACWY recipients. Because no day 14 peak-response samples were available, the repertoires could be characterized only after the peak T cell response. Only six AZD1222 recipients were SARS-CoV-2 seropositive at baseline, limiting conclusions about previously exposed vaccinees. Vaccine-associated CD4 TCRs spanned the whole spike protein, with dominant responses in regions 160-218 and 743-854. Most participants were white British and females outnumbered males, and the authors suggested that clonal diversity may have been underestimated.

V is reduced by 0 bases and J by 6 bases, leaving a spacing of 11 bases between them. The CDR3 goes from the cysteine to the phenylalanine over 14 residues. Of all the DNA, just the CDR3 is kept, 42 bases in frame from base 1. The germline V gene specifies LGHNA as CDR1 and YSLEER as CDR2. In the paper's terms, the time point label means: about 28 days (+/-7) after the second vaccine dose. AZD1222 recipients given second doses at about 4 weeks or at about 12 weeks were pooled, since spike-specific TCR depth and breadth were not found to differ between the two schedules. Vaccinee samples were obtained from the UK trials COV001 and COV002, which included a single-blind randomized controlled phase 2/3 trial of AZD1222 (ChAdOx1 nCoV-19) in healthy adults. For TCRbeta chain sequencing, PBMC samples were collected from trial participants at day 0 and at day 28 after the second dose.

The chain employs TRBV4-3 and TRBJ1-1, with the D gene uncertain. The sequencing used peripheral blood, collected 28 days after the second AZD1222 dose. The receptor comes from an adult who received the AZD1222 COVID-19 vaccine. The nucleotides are TGCGCCAGCAGCCAAGATCGGAGGTACGCTGAAGCTTTCTTT. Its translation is CASSQDRRYAEAFF.